The next 24 T cell receptor beta chains were all read from a single sample in a study of early T cells in non-severe SARS-CoV-2 infection. TCRdb ran MiXCR on the 5' RACE reads and lists one entry per CDR3 protein. The sample holds tens of thousands of distinct CDR3 sequences; roughly 4.4% are singletons and the top ten take about 10%. The material sequenced was whole blood. Receptor source: an adult who was a healthcare worker with PCR-confirmed SARS-CoV-2 infection or an uninfected control (not recorded which).

This clonotype was seen repeatedly, ten times or more. In DNA, the CDR3 is TGTGCCAGCAGTGATCGAGACACCGGGGAGCTGTTTTTT. Protein: CASSDRDTGELFF. This rearrangement joins TRBV6-4 to TRBJ2-2; no clear D. The CDR3 runs to 13 residues. Germline CDR1 is MRHNA and CDR2 is SNTAGT. Deletions cut 3 bases from V and 3 bases from J, with 5 bases between.

At least ten counts were recorded for this clonotype. The chain couples TRBV5-5 to TRBJ2-1; D remains ambiguous. V shed 0 bases and J shed 7 bases, with 11 bases lying between them. Germline V lookup: CDR1 SGHKS, CDR2 YYEKEE (reference sequence). This CDR3 spans 14 amino acids. This CDR3 reads CASSLVERANEQFF. CDR3 DNA: TGTGCCAGCAGCTTGGTGGAGAGAGCGAATGAGCAGTTCTTC.

There are many counts of this clonotype. The chain has TRBV29-1 and TRBJ2-1, with 7 bases aligning to TRBD1. The CDR3 extends over 13 amino acids. Germline loops: CDR1 SQVTM, CDR2 ANQGSEA. V was clipped by 7 bases and J by 7 bases; unmatched bases: 10. The CDR3 coding sequence is TGCAGCGGCCGGGACAGTTATAGGAATGAGCAGTTCTTC. It translates to CSGRDSYRNEQFF.

This clonotype occurred many times. The chain is built from TRBV5-1 and TRBJ2-1; the D gene is possibly TRBD2 (5 bases). This CDR3 comprises 14 residues. V lost 1 base to trimming and J lost 8 bases, with 13 bases between them. Per the germline V gene, CDR1 is SGHRS and CDR2 is YFSETQ. Written as DNA, the CDR3 is TGCGCCAGCAGCTTGTTTGGGAGCAGGTATGAGCAGTTCTTC. Its translation is CASSLFGSRYEQFF.

This clonotype has ten or more counts. The chain links TRBV29-1 to TRBJ2-1; TRBD1 is a possible D gene (10 bases). Germline V lookup: CDR1 SQVTM, CDR2 ANQGSEA. The CDR3 is 20 amino acids. Trimming removed 4 bases from V and 2 bases from J, with 30 bases in between. The CDR3 protein is CSVGRHPGQGLAGPYNEQFF. CDR3 bases: TGCAGCGTTGGACGTCACCCGGGACAGGGGCTAGCGGGGCCCTACAATGAGCAGTTCTTC.

This clonotype showed up many times. The chain is built from TRBV20-1 and TRBJ2-1; D might be TRBD2 (7 bases). Looked up from germline, CDR1 is DFQATT and CDR2 is SNEGSKA (reference sequence). Trimming left V 1 base short and J 3 bases short, with 13 bases between. The CDR3 has 15 residues. For the CDR3, the DNA is TGCAGTGCTAGAGTGGAGGGGGGGAGCTACAATGAGCAGTTCTTC. Its translation is CSARVEGGSYNEQFF.

In its sample, this clonotype was seen many times. V usage is TRBV6-6 and J usage is TRBJ2-1, with 10 bases matching TRBD2. The trim removed 8 bases at V and 2 bases at J, leaving 6 bases unmatched. Germline V lookup: CDR1 MNHNY, CDR2 SVGAGI (reference sequence). The CDR3 has 15 residues. CDR3 loop: CASRLAGGPYNEQFF. The CDR3 DNA reads as TGTGCCAGCCGCTTAGCGGGAGGTCCCTACAATGAGCAGTTCTTC.

This clonotype was seen ten or more times. This chain links TRBV20-1 with TRBJ2-1, with 7 bases fitting TRBD1. The V segment lost 6 bases and the J segment 2 bases; nucleotides outside the gene matches: 7. Germline lookup yields CDR1 DFQATT and CDR2 SNEGSKA (reference sequence). The CDR3 totals 14 residues. The chain's CDR3 is CSAARTGTYNEQFF. The CDR3 DNA follows: TGCAGTGCCGCGAGGACAGGAACCTACAATGAGCAGTTCTTC.

This clonotype occurred many times. The chain links TRBV18 to TRBJ1-1; D call uncertain. CDR3 size: 15 residues. From germline, CDR1 is KGHSH and CDR2 LQKENI. Trimming shortened V by 2 bases and J by 4 bases, and 14 bases separated the two germline ends. CDR3: CASSPGELGITEAFF. CDR3 coding DNA: TGTGCCAGCTCACCAGGGGAACTGGGGATCACTGAAGCTTTCTTT.

This clonotype was detected ten times or more. The V call is TRBV5-1, the J call TRBJ2-5, with D perhaps assigned TRBD1 or TRBD2 (5 bases each). The CDR3 has 13 amino acids. CDR1 and CDR2 (germline): SGHRS, YFSETQ. The ends were cut back, 0 bases at V and 3 bases at J, with 6 bases in the middle. This chain's CDR3 is CASSLGGEETQYF. DNA of the CDR3: TGCGCCAGCAGCTTGGGAGGGGAAGAGACCCAGTACTTC.

At least ten counts were recorded for this clonotype. This chain links TRBV7-3 with TRBJ1-1; D call uncertain. With 3 bases removed from V and 2 bases from J, the gap between germline ends came to 7 bases. The CDR3 is 13 residues long. In germline, CDR1 is SGHTA, CDR2 FQGTGA. Here the CDR3 DNA reads TGTGCCAGCAGCTTTGGGATTAACACTGAAGCTTTCTTT. As protein: CASSFGINTEAFF.

This clonotype was seen ten or more times. The chain links TRBV29-1 to TRBJ2-1; D is uncertain. Per germline, CDR1 SQVTM and CDR2 ANQGSEA. Trimming shortened V by 7 bases and J by 0 bases, and 10 bases separated the two germline ends. The CDR3 is 13 residues long. CDR3 in amino acids: CSAFTSSYNEQFF. DNA for the CDR3: TGCAGCGCCTTTACGAGCTCCTACAATGAGCAGTTCTTC.

This clonotype came up a few times. This chain connects TRBV9 to TRBJ1-2; maybe TRBD1 (5 bases). Germline values: CDR1 SGDLS, CDR2 YYNGEE. The CDR3 runs 15 residues. Trimming stripped 3 bases from V and 1 base from J, with 13 bases between. The CDR3 loop is CASSARDSGNYGYTF. The CDR3 nucleotides are TGTGCCAGCAGCGCCCGGGACTCGGGTAACTATGGCTACACCTTC.

This clonotype was detected many times. The chain employs TRBV29-1 and TRBJ1-1, with D hard to call. The germline CDR1 and CDR2 sequences are SQVTM and ANQGSEA. CDR3 length equals 14 residues. Trimming cost V 7 bases and J 1 base, with 16 bases left between them. This CDR3 reads CSASMTGGNTEAFF. CDR3 bases: TGCAGCGCCTCCATGACCGGAGGGAACACTGAAGCTTTCTTT.

This clonotype came up many times. The chain employs TRBV30 and TRBJ2-7; perhaps TRBD2 as D (5 bases). The V gene lost 5 bases and the J gene lost 2 bases, with 13 bases spanning the gap. The CDR3 runs to 13 residues. Germline CDR1 GTSNPN, CDR2 SVGIG (reference sequence). In DNA, the CDR3 is TGTGCCTGGGGAACGGGGTTCACCTACGAGCAGTACGTC. Residues: CAWGTGFTYEQYV.

This clonotype was found once. This may be a read error: a much more frequent sequence differs by one nucleotide. The chain is built from TRBV10-3 and TRBJ1-1, with 7 bases fitting TRBD1. In germline, CDR1 is ENHRY, CDR2 SYGVKD. The CDR3 contains 14 residues. CDR3 amino acids: CAIRGGQENAEAFF. CDR3 in DNA: TGTGCCATCAGAGGCGGACAGGAGAACGCTGAAGCTTTCTTT.

In this sample, this clonotype turned up many times. V gene TRBV20-1 combines with J gene TRBJ1-4; possible D gene TRBD1, 5 bases. Germline CDR1 is DFQATT and CDR2 is SNEGSKA (reference sequence). Deletions cut 3 bases from V and 6 bases from J, with 14 bases between. This CDR3 has 14 amino acids. The CDR3: CSASLWDGYEKLFF. The CDR3 DNA follows: TGCAGTGCTAGTCTATGGGACGGCTATGAAAAACTGTTTTTT.

The chain has TRBV20-1 and TRBJ2-7; 7 bases are shared with TRBD2. CDR1 DFQATT and CDR2 SNEGSKA come from the germline V gene (reference sequence). V gave up 0 bases and J gave up 4 bases; unmatched junction bases: 9. The CDR3 loop spans 15 amino acids. The CDR3, as DNA: TGCAGTGCTAGAGATTTATTAGCGGGCCCTTACGAGCAGTACTTC. It is translated as CSARDLLAGPYEQYF.

The V and J genes are TRBV18 and TRBJ1-3; D is uncertain. The CDR3 runs to 15 residues. Germline assignment: CDR1 KGHSH and CDR2 LQKENI. Trimming stripped 3 bases from V and 7 bases from J, with 16 bases between. For the CDR3, the DNA is TGTGCCAGCTCACCTCCCGCCCCGTTCGGGAACACCATATATTTT. Translation gives CASSPPAPFGNTIYF.

This clonotype was detected many times. CDR3 bases: TGTGCCACCAGTGTAGGTGGGGAGCAGTTCTTC. Protein product: CATSVGGEQFF. The rearrangement links TRBV24-1 to TRBJ2-1; D unclear. The CDR3 is made up of 11 amino acids. Germline V gives CDR1 KGHDR, CDR2 SFDVKD. Trimming shortened V by 5 bases and J by 10 bases, and 8 bases separated the two germline ends.

This clonotype was detected many times. This chain uses TRBV20-1 with TRBJ2-1; 12 bases line up with TRBD2. Germline CDR1 is DFQATT and CDR2 is SNEGSKA (reference sequence). This CDR3 has 14 amino acids. V shed 3 bases and J 6 bases; nucleotides not matched to a gene: 3. The CDR3 coding sequence is TGCAGTGCTAGCCCGGGACTAGCGGGCAATGAGCAGTTCTTC. Encoded protein: CSASPGLAGNEQFF.

This clonotype was observed many times. The chain links TRBV6-5 to TRBJ2-2; D not resolved. The length of the CDR3 is 12 residues. Per germline, CDR1 MNHEY and CDR2 SVGAGI. V lost 8 bases and J 6 bases, leaving 10 bases between the germline ends. The CDR3 DNA is TGTGCCAGCCTAGGAAGGGCCGGGGAGCTGTTTTTT. Translated: CASLGRAGELFF.

The rearrangement joins TRBV9 to TRBJ2-4, with 13 bases aligning to TRBD2. Germline loops: CDR1 SGDLS, CDR2 YYNGEE. V dropped 3 bases and J dropped 0; count of bases not matched to a gene: 6. The length of the CDR3 is 18 residues. DNA for the CDR3: TGTGCCAGCAGCGGGGGGACTAGCGGGGACTTAGCCAAAAACATTCAGTACTTC. Protein sequence: CASSGGTSGDLAKNIQYF.

This clonotype was recorded at least ten times. The chain combines TRBV3-1 with TRBJ1-4, with D possibly being TRBD1 (5 bases). The CDR3 runs to 14 residues. Trimming took off 4 bases at V and 4 bases at J, with 10 bases between the two ends. Looked up from germline, CDR1 is LGHDT and CDR2 is YNNKEL (reference sequence). This CDR3 is CASSLDSYNEKLFF. The CDR3 DNA sequence: TGTGCCAGCAGCCTCGACAGCTATAATGAAAAACTGTTTTTT.